This entry is about one T cell receptor (beta chain). Germline CDR1 is MGHDK and CDR2 is SYGVNS. The V and J ends lost 6 bases and 4 bases, in that order; junction bases with no gene match: 6. This CDR3 is 14 amino acids long. In the authors' workflow: Scientists estimated how many nucleated cells there were by amplifying reference gene primers. Profiling relied on immunoSEQ multiplex PCR, and the TCRdb table lists in-frame clones only, not all of them. V, J and clone size were drawn from that table, and D and trimming were deduced from the DNA. The sample carries 190,000 or so clones, around four fifths recorded once. This specimen belongs to a study of blood T cell repertoires in COVID-19. Across the study: COVID-19 samples collected from the United States, Italy and Spain covered acute and convalescent phases.

The sequence was obtained from a human donor with acute or convalescent COVID-19. The donor label of this sample is uncertain. The chain carries TRBV25-1 and TRBJ2-7; 10 nucleotides line up with TRBD1. The source material was peripheral blood. In DNA, the CDR3 is TGTGCCAGCAGAACCGGGACAGGGGCATACGAGCAGTACTTC. This codes for CASRTGTGAYEQYF.